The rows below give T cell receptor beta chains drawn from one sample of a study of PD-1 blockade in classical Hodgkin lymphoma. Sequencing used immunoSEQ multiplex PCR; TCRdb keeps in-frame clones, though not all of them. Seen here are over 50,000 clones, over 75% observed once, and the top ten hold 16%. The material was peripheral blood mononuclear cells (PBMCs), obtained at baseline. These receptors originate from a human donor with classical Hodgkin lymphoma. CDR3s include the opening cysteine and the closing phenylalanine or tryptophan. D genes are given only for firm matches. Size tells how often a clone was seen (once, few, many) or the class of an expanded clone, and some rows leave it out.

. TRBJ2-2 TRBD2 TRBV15 CATSRGLPRSTGELFF TGTGCCACCAGCAGGGGACTACCCCGTAGCACCGGGGAGCTGTTTTTT
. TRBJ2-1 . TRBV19 CASSIAGEGEQFF TGTGCCAGTAGTATAGCGGGAGAGGGTGAGCAGTTCTTC
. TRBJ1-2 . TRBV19 CASGRGADAYGYTF TGTGCCAGCGGCCGGGGGGCAGACGCCTATGGCTACACCTTC
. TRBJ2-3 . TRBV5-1 CASSFSPSDTQYF TGCGCCAGCAGCTTCAGCCCCTCAGATACGCAGTATTTT
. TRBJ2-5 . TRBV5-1 CATSGGAEETQYF TGCGCCACCTCTGGGGGGGCGGAGGAGACCCAGTACTTC
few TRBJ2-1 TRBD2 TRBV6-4 CASSRGGEFNEQFF TGTGCCAGCAGCCGGGGGGGGGAGTTCAATGAGCAGTTCTTC
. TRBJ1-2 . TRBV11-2 CASSLLRGVWPGYTF TGTGCCAGCAGCTTACTTCGGGGGGTCTGGCCTGGCTACACCTTC
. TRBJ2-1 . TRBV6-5 CASSRAQTNEQFF TGTGCCAGCAGCCGTGCCCAAACCAATGAGCAGTTCTTC
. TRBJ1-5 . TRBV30 CAWSSGAQPQHF TGTGCCTGGAGCTCCGGGGCTCAGCCCCAGCATTTT
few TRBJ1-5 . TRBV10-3 CAISEGVGQSPHF TGTGCCATCAGTGAGGGGGTCGGACAGTCTCCGCATTTT
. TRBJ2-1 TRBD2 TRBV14 CASSPQREGWQFF TGTGCCAGCAGCCCCCAGCGGGAGGGGTGGCAGTTCTTC
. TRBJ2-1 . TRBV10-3 CAISEQGRHNEQFF TGTGCCATCAGTGAGCAGGGGCGCCACAATGAGCAGTTCTTC
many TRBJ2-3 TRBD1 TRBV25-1 CASGQGSDTQYF TGTGCCAGCGGACAGGGCAGCGATACGCAGTATTTT
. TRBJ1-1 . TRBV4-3 CASSQYSPGTEAFF TGCGCCAGCAGCCAGTACTCACCGGGGACTGAAGCTTTCTTT
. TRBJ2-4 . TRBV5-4 CASKDSNIQYF TGTGCCAGCAAAGACTCAAACATTCAGTACTTC
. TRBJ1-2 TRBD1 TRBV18 CASSQQGYYGYTF TGTGCCAGCTCACAACAGGGGTACTATGGCTACACCTTC
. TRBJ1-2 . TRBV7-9 CASSLAGSGYTF TGTGCCAGCAGCTTAGCCGGGTCCGGCTACACCTTC
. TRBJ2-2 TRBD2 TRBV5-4 CASSLPPGLREGGELFF TGTGCCAGCAGCTTGCCCCCGGGACTCAGGGAGGGCGGGGAGCTGTTTTTT
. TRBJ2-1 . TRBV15 CATSRASQPGYNEQFF TGTGCCACCAGCAGAGCTTCTCAGCCGGGGTACAATGAGCAGTTCTTC
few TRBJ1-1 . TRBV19 CASNHLFGANSMNTEAFF TGTGCCAGTAATCACCTTTTCGGGGCCAACAGCATGAACACTGAAGCTTTCTTT
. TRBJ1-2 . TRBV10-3 CAIESRDDGYTF TGTGCCATCGAGTCCAGGGACGATGGCTACACCTTC
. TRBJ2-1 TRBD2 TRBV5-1 CASSSSGSYTEEQFF TGCGCCAGCAGCTCTAGCGGATCCTACACCGAGGAGCAGTTCTTC
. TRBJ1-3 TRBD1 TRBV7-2 CASSPGTGLENTIYF TGTGCCAGCAGCCCCGGGACAGGGTTAGAAAACACCATATATTTT
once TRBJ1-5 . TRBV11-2 CASSISSGSNQPQHF TGTGCCAGCAGCATTAGCTCAGGCAGCAATCAGCCCCAGCATTTT
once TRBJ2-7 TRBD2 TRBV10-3 CAIRGTGAGAYEQYF TGTGCCATCAGGGGCACAGGTGCGGGGGCCTACGAGCAGTACTTC